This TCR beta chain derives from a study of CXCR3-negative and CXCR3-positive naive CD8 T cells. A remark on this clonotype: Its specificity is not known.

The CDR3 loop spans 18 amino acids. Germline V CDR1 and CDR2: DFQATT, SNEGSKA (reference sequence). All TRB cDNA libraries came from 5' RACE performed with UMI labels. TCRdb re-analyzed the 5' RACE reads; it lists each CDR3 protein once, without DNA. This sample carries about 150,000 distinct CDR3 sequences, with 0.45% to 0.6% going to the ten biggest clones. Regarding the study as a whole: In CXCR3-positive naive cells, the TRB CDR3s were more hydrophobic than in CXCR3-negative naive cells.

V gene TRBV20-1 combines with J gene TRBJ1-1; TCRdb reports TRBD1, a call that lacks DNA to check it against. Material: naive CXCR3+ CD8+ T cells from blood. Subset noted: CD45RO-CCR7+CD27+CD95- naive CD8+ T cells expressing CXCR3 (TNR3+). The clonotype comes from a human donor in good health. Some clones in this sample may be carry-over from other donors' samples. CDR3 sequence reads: CSASPPGTASDMNTEAFF.